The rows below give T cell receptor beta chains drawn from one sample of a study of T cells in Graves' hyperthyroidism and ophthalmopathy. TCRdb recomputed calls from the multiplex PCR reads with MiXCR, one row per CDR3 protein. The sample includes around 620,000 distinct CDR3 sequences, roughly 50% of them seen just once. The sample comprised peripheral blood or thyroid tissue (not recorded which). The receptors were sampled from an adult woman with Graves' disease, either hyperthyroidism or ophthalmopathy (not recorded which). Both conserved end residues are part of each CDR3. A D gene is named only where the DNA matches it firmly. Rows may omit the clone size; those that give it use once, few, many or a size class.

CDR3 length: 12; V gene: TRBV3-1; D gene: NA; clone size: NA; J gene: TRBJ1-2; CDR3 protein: CASSQQQGGYTF; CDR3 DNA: TGTGCCAGCAGCCAACAACAGGGAGGCTACACCTTC
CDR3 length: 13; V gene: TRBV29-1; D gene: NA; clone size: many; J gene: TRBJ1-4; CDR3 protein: CSAAEGLGEKLFF; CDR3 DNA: TGCAGCGCCGCCGAGGGACTGGGTGAAAAACTGTTTTTT
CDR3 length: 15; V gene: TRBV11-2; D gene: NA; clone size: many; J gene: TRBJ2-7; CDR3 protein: CASSLVATQDYEQYF; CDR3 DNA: TGTGCCAGCAGCTTAGTAGCGACACAAGATTACGAGCAGTACTTC
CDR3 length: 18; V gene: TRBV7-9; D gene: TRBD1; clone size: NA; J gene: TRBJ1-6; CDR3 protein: CASSPIWTPFGQGSPLHF; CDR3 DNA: TGTGCCAGCAGTCCAATTTGGACCCCCTTCGGACAGGGGTCACCCCTCCACTTT
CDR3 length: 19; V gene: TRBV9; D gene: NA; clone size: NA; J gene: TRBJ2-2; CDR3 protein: CASSVGNPVARQNTGELFF; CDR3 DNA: TGTGCCAGCAGCGTAGGAAATCCAGTCGCTAGACAGAACACCGGGGAGCTGTTTTTT
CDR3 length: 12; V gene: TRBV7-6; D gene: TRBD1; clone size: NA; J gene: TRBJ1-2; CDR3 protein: CASGTGGSGYTF; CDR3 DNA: TGTGCCAGCGGGACAGGGGGGTCTGGCTACACCTTC
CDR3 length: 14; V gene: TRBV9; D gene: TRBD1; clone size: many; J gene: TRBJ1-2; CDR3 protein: CASSARQGWGGYTF; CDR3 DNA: TGTGCCAGCAGCGCCCGACAGGGGTGGGGCGGCTACACCTTC
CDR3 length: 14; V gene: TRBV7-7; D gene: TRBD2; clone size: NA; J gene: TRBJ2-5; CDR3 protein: CASSWTSDQETQYF; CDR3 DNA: TGTGCCAGCAGCTGGACTAGCGACCAAGAGACCCAGTACTTC
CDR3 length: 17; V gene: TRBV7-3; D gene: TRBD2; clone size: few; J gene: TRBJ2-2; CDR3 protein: CASSQVARGRNTGELFF; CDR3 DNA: TGTGCCAGCAGCCAAGTGGCCCGCGGGAGGAACACCGGGGAGCTGTTTTTT
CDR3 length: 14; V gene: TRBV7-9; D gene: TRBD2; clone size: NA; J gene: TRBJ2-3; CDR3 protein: CASSFEAGMDTQYF; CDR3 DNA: TGTGCCAGCAGCTTTGAAGCGGGAATGGATACGCAGTATTTT
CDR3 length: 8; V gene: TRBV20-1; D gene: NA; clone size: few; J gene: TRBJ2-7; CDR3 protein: CSARGEYF; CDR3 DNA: TGCAGTGCTAGAGGGGAATACTTC
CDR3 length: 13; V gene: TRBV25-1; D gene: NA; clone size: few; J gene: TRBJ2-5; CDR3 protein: CASRPQGKETQYF; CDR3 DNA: TGTGCCAGCAGGCCACAGGGAAAAGAGACCCAGTACTTC
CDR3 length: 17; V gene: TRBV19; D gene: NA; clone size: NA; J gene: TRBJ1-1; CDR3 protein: CASSTVLGSQGKTEAFF; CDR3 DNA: TGTGCCAGTAGCACAGTATTGGGTTCCCAGGGAAAAACTGAAGCTTTCTTT
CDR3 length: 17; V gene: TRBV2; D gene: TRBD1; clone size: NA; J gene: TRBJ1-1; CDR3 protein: CANSEEIRQGEVTEAFF; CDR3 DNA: TGTGCCAACAGTGAAGAGATCCGGCAGGGGGAAGTCACTGAAGCTTTCTTT
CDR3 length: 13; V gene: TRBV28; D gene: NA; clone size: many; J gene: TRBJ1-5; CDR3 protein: CASSSYRDQPQHF; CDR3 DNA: TGTGCCAGCAGTTCTTACAGGGATCAGCCCCAGCATTTT
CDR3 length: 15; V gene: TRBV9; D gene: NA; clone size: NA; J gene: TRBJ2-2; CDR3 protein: CASSPGTPDTGELFF; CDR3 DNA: TGTGCCAGCAGCCCGGGGACTCCTGACACCGGGGAGCTGTTTTTT
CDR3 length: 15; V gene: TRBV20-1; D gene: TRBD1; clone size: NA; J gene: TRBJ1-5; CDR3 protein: CSARGTGGGNQPQHF; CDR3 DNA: TGCAGTGCTAGGGGAACAGGGGGTGGCAATCAGCCCCAGCATTTT
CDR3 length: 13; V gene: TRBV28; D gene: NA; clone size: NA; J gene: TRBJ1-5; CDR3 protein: CATLRGFEQPQHF; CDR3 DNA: TGTGCCACCCTACGGGGGTTTGAACAGCCCCAGCATTTT
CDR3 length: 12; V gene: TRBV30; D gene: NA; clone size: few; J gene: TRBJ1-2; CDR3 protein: CAWERGSHGYTF; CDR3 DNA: TGTGCCTGGGAAAGAGGCTCTCATGGCTACACCTTC
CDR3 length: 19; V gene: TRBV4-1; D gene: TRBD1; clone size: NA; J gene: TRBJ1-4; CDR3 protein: CASSQHKYSTGDLIEKLFF; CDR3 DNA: TGCGCCAGCAGCCAACATAAATACTCGACAGGGGACCTGATTGAAAAACTGTTTTTT
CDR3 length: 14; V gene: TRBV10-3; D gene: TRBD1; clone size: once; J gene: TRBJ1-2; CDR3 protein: CAIANRGRNYGYTF; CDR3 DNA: TGTGCCATTGCCAACAGGGGGCGGAACTATGGCTACACCTTC
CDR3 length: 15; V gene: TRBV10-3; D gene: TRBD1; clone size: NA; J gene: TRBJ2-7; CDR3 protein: CAISEDRGAPHEQYF; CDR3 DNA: TGTGCCATCAGTGAGGACAGGGGAGCTCCCCACGAGCAGTACTTC
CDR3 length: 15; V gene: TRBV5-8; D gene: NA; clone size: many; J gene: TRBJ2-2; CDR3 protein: CASSGRATDTGELFF; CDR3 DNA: TGTGCCAGCAGCGGTCGAGCGACGGACACCGGGGAGCTGTTTTTT
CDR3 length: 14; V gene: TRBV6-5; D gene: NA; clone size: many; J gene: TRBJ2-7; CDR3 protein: CASSYSIEGDEQYF; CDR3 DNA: TGTGCCAGCAGTTACTCGATTGAGGGGGACGAGCAGTACTTC
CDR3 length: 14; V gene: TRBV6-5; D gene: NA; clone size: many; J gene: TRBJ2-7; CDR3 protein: CASSYSGGIGEQYF; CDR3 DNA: TGTGCCAGCAGTTACTCGGGAGGAATCGGCGAGCAGTACTTC
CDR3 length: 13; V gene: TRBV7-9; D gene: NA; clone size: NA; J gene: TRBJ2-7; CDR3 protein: CASSLNPIGEQYF; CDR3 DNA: TGTGCCAGCAGCTTGAACCCGATCGGGGAGCAGTACTTC
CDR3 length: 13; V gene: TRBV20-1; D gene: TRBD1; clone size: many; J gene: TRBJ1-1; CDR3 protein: CSAQKTGGTEAFF; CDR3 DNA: TGCAGTGCTCAGAAAACAGGGGGCACTGAAGCTTTCTTT
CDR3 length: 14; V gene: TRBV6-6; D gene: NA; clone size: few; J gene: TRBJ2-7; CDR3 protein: CASRAGPEGVEQYF; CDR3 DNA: TGTGCCAGCAGAGCCGGGCCCGAAGGGGTCGAGCAGTACTTC
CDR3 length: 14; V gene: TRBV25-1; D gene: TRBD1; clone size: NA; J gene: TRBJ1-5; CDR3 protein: CASSDDRGEQPQHF; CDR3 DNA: TGTGCCAGCAGTGATGACAGGGGGGAACAGCCCCAGCATTTT
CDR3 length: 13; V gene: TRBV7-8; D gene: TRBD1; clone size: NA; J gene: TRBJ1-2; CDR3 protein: CASRQGDGYGYTF; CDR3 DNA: TGTGCCAGCCGACAGGGCGACGGTTATGGCTACACCTTC
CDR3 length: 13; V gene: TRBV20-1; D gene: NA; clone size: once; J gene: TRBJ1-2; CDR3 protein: CSARARDGYGYTF; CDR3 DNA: TGCAGTGCTAGGGCCCGGGACGGCTATGGCTACACCTTC
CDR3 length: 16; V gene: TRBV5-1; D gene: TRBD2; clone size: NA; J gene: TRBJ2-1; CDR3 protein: CASFPTSGIQTAEQFF; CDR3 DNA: TGCGCCAGCTTCCCGACTAGCGGTATTCAAACGGCTGAGCAGTTCTTC
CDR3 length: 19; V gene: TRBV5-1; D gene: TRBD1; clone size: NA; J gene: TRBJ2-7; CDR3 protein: CASSLVSSRSFRDRVEQYF; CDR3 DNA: TGCGCCAGCAGCTTGGTTTCGTCCCGATCCTTCAGGGACAGGGTGGAGCAGTACTTC
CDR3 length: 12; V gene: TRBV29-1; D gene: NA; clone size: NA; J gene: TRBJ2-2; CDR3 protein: CSVDRNTGELFF; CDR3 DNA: TGCAGCGTAGACAGGAACACCGGGGAGCTGTTTTTT
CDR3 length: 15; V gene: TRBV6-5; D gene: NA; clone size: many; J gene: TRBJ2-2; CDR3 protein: CASSLEGAMAGELFF; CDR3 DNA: TGTGCCAGCAGTTTGGAGGGGGCGATGGCCGGGGAGCTGTTTTTT
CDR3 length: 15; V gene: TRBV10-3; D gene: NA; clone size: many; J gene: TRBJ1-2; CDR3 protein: CAISEPDSWSYGYTF; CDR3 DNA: TGTGCCATCAGTGAGCCGGACAGTTGGAGCTATGGCTACACCTTC
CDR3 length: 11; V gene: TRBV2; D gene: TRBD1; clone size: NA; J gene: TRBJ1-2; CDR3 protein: CASWGQGLYTF; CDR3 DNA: TGTGCCAGCTGGGGACAGGGCCTCTACACCTTC
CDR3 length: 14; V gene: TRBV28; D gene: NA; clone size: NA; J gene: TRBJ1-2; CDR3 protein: CASSRTLTLDGYTF; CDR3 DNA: TGTGCCAGCAGTAGGACACTGACTTTGGATGGCTACACCTTC
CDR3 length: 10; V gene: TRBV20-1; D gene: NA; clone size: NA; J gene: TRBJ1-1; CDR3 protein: CSAGGAEAFF; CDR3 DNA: TGCAGCGCCGGTGGCGCTGAAGCTTTCTTT
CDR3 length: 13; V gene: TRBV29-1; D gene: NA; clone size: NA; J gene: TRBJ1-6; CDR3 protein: CSVATRDNSPLHF; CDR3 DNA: TGCAGCGTCGCAACCCGAGATAATTCACCCCTCCACTTT
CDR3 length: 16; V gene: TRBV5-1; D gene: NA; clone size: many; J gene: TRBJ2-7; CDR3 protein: CASSSSGPGAAYEQYF; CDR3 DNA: TGCGCCAGCAGCTCCTCGGGACCCGGGGCTGCCTACGAGCAGTACTTC
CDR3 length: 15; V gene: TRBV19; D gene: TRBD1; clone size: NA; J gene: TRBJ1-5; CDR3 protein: CASSQTGASNQPQHF; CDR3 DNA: TGTGCCAGTAGTCAGACAGGGGCGAGCAATCAGCCCCAGCATTTT
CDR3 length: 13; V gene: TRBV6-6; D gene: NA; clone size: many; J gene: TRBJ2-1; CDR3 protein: CASSYRETDEQFF; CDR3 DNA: TGTGCCAGCAGTTACAGGGAGACCGATGAGCAGTTCTTC
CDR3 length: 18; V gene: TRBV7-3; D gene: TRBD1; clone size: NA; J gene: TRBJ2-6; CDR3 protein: CASSENYRGRPGANVLTF; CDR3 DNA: TGTGCCAGCAGCGAGAACTACAGGGGGCGCCCTGGGGCCAACGTCCTGACTTTC
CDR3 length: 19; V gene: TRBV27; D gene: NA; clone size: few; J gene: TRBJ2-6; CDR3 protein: CASSLLGRSVNSGANVLTF; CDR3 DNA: TGTGCCAGCAGTTTATTAGGGAGAAGTGTTAACTCTGGGGCCAACGTCCTGACTTTC
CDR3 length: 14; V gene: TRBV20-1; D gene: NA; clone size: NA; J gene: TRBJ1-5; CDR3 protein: CSARDVVGTQPQHF; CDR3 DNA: TGCAGTGCTCGCGATGTTGTCGGGACTCAGCCCCAGCATTTT